This paragraph covers one T cell receptor beta chain sequence. Which antigen it targets is not known. The input lacks base qualities; no much larger clone sits a single base away. TCR cDNA was made using 5'RACE template switching, a step that added a universal primer site and unique molecular identifiers. cDNA synthesis was primed from both the TCR alpha and TCR beta constant segments. Library amplification used two PCR steps, and the second PCR step added sample barcodes and sequencing adapters. Libraries were sequenced on Illumina HiSeq 2500 (2x100 bp) or NovaSeq (2x150 bp). In the authors' own workflow: MIGEC handled demultiplexing of reads and collapsing into UMI consensus sequences, while MiXCR performed V(D)J alignment. Clonotypes responding to the vaccine were identified with edgeR on replicate PBMC samples, with the criteria of FDR below 0.01 and a log2 fold change above 5 up to day 15. Each bulk clonotype received a CD4 or CD8 identity based on whether the sequenced CD4 or CD8 repertoire contained that clonotype at higher abundance. TCRdb cleaned the public reads at Q25 with fastp, built clones with MiXCR and kept in-frame beta chains. Each CDR3 protein appears once, grouped with its most common genes and DNA. The authors' filters were not applied to this entry. This sample comprises 200,000 to 300,000 distinct CDR3 sequences, about 7% of them detected only once. The ten largest clones add up to around 1% of the sample.

This entry belongs to a study of T cells after yellow fever vaccination (dated by TCRdb to the late 2010s). In the study overall: Libraries from fractions with low cell numbers were prepared with the SMART-Seq v4 Ultra Low Input RNA kit. To follow T-cell clones before and after both primary and booster YFV17D yellow fever vaccination, bulk TCR alpha and beta repertoires underwent longitudinal sequencing. Two healthy male donors made up the cohort, one aged 18 to 29 years and the other aged 30 to 39 years. Blood was drawn at multiple timepoints before and after primary and secondary immunization, with bulk PBMC replicates and cell subsets isolated.

Counted from cysteine to phenylalanine, this CDR3 has 11 amino acids. The entry retains the CDR3 DNA only, 33 bases that are in frame from base 1. For CDR1 and CDR2, the germline V gene lists MNHEY and SVGEGT. V trim: 5 bases; J trim: 12 bases; unmatched bases: 7. The investigation overall reported the following: Computational filtering was required because FACS-sorted repertoires could contain abundant contaminating clonotypes from the bulk population. After the booster, most clones that had expanded after primary vaccination were detected again (around 97% of CD4 and about 88% of CD8), suggesting broad maintenance of memory. Compared with the primary T-cell response, the secondary T-cell response was faster but weaker, reaching its peak on day 5 rather than on day 15. Because only a couple of donors were included in the study, the extent to which the findings can be generalized is limited. A small share of clonotypes occurred in both CD4 and CD8 compartments, likely arising from convergent recombination.

Interpreted using the paper, the treatment or condition label stands for: live attenuated yellow fever vaccine strain. PBMCs were isolated from peripheral blood using a standard Ficoll-Paque protocol. Dynabeads CD4 and CD8 positive selection kits were used to isolate CD4 and CD8 T-cell fractions. RNA was extracted with TriZol from bulk PBMCs, CD4 and CD8 fractions, and dextramer-positive and dextramer-negative fractions. Source: CD4+ T cells sorted from PBMCs, taken on the day of the yellow fever booster vaccination. The TCR originated in a man aged 25-45 years who received the YFV17D yellow fever vaccine. The sequence joins TRBV6-2 or TRBV6-3 to TRBJ2-7; 7 central bases correspond to TRBD2. The CDR3 protein sequence reads: CASSQGLVVYF. The sequenced DNA is TGTGCCAGCAGTCAAGGACTAGTTGTGTACTTC.